These T cell receptor beta chains were read from a single sample in a study of cytomegalovirus exposure and HLA in healthy donors. Clones were read by immunoSEQ multiplex PCR, and TCRdb kept only the in-frame ones, dropping some. In the table there are about 170,000 clones, roughly 84% of which are singletons. The specimen was PBMCs. These receptors were taken from a male donor in good health and CMV-seronegative. CDR3s leave out the opening cysteine and the closing phenylalanine or tryptophan.

TRBV27	TRBJ1-1	ASRPRTFLAEAF
TRBV9	TRBJ1-6	ASSTQGTGANSPLH
TRBV28	TRBJ2-3	ASRAWGGTDTQY
TRBV27	TRBJ1-3	ASTLIRACCGNTIY
TRBV30	TRBJ2-1	AWSVRLPGTEQF
TRBV4-1	TRBJ2-7	ASSPAEQSYEQY
TRBV4-2	TRBJ2-3	ASSQAAGGDTQY
TRBV5-4	TRBJ2-5	ASSATGTGRETQY
TRBV5-1	TRBJ1-5	ASSLGTNSNQPQH
TRBV9	TRBJ1-6	ASSVESSPSSYNSPLH
TRBV19	TRBJ2-3	ATRQGWDTQY
TRBV4-1	TRBJ2-7	ASSHPKALSGGAYEQY
TRBV12-5	TRBJ1-5	ASGLVTGVAQH
TRBV28	TRBJ1-5	ASSSGSGVQPQH
TRBV9	TRBJ1-3	ASSVVDSSGNTIY
TRBV5-1	TRBJ2-5	ASSLGDSQETQY
TRBV7-2	TRBJ2-3	ASSNQGGDSTDTQY
TRBV19	TRBJ2-1	ASTPSASGRNNEQF
TRBV5-1	TRBJ2-7	ASSTTGPYEQY
TRBV4-2	TRBJ2-1	ASSEGLSSYNEQF
TRBV2	TRBJ2-7	ASIHRAETTYEQY